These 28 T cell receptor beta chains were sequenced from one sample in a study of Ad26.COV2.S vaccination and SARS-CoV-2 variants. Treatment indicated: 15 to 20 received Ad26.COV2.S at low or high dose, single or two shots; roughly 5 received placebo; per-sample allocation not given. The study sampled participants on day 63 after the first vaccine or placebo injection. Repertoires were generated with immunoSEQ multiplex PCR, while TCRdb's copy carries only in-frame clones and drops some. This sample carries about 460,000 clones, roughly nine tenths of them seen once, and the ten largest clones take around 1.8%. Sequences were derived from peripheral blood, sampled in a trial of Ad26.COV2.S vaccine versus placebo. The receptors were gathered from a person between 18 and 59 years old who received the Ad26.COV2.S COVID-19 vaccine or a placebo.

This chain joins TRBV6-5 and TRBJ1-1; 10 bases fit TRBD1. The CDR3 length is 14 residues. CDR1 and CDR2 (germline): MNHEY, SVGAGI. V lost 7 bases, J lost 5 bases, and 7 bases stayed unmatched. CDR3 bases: TGTGCCAGCAAGCAGGGACAGGGGTGGACTGAAGCTTTCTTT. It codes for CASKQGQGWTEAFF.

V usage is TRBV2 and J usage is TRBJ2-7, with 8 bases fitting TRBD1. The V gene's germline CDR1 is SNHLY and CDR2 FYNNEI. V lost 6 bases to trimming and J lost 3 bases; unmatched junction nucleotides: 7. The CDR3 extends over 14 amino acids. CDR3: CASRAGTGNYEQYF. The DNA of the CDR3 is TGTGCCAGCAGAGCCGGGACAGGTAACTACGAGCAGTACTTC.

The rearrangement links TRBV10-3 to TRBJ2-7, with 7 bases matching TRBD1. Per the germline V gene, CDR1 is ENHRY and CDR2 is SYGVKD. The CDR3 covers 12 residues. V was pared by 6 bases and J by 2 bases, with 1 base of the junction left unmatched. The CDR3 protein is CAIRGQTYEQYF. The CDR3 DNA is TGTGCCATCAGGGGACAGACCTACGAGCAGTACTTC.

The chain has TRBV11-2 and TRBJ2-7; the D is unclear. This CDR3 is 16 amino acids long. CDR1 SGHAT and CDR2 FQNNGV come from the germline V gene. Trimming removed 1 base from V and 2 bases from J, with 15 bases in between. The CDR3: CASSLGASHTPYEQYF. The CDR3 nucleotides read TGTGCCAGCAGCTTAGGCGCCAGCCATACTCCCTACGAGCAGTACTTC.

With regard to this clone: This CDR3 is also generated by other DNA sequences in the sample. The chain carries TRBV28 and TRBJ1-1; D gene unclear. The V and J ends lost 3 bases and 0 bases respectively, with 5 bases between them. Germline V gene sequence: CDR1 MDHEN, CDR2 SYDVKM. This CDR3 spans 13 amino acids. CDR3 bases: TGTGCCAGCAGTTTGGGTCTGAACACTGAAGCTTTCTTT. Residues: CASSLGLNTEAFF.

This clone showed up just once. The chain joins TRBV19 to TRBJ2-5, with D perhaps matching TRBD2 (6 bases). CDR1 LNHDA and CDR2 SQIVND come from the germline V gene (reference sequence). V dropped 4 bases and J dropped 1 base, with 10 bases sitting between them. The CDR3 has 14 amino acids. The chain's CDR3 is CASSSGEPQETQYF. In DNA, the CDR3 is TGTGCCAGTAGTAGCGGGGAGCCCCAAGAGACCCAGTACTTC.

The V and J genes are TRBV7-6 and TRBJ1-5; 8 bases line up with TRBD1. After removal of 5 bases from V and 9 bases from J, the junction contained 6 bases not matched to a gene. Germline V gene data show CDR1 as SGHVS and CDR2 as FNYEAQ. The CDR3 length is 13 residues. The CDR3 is CASSADRGGPQHF. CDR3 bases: TGTGCCAGCAGCGCCGACAGGGGTGGGCCCCAGCATTTT. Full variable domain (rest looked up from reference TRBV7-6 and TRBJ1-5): GAGVSQSPRYKVTKRGQDVALRCDPISGHVSLYWYRQALGQGPEFLTYFNYEAQQDKSGLPNDRFSAERPEGSISTLTIQRTEQRDSAMYRCASSADRGGPQHFGDGTRLSIL.

The DNA for the CDR3 is TGTGCCAGCAGAAGGGGACAGGGGTTCACTGAAGCTTTCTTT. As protein: CASRRGQGFTEAFF. The chain is built from TRBV14 and TRBJ1-1; the match to TRBD1 covers 10 bases. CDR1 and CDR2 from the germline V gene are SGHDN and FVKESK. This CDR3 is 14 amino acids long. V shed 6 bases and J 4 bases; nucleotides not matched to a gene: 5.

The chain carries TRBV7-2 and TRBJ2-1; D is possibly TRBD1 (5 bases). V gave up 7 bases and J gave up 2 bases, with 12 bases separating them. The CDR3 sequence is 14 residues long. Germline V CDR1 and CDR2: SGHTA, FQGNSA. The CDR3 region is CASTVEGAYNEQFF. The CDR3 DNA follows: TGTGCCAGCACCGTAGAAGGGGCCTACAATGAGCAGTTCTTC.

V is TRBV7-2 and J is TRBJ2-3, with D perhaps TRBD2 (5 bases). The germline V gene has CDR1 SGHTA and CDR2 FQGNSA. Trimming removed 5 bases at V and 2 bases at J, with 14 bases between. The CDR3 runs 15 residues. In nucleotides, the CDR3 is TGTGCCAGCAGCACCTGGTGGGGAGACACAGATACGCAGTATTTT. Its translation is CASSTWWGDTDTQYF.

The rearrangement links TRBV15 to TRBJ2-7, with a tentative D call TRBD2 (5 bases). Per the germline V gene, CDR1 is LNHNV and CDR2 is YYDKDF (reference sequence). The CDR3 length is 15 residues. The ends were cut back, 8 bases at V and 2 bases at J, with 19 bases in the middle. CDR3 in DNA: TGTGCCACCTCGCTTGGCGCAGGACTCACCTACGAGCAGTACTTC. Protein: CATSLGAGLTYEQYF.

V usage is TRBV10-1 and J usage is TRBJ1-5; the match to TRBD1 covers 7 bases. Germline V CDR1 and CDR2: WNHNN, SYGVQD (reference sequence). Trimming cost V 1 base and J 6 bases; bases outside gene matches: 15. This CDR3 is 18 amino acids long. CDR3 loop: CASSEFFRQGDSSQPQHF. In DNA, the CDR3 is TGCGCCAGCAGTGAGTTTTTTCGACAGGGCGATTCGTCTCAGCCCCAGCATTTT.

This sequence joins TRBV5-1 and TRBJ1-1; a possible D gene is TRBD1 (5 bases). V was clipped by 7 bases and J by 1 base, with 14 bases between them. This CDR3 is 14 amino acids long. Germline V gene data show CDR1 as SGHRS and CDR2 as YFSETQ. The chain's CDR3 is CASGPGTANTEAFF. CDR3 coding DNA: TGCGCCAGCGGCCCCGGGACGGCGAACACTGAAGCTTTCTTT.

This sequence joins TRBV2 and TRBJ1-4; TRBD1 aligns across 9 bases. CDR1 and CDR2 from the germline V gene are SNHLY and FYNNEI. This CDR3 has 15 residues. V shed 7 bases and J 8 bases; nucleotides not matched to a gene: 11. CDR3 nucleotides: TGTGCCAGCATTCGGCCGACAGGGGGACAGGAAAAACTGTTTTTT. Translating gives CASIRPTGGQEKLFF.

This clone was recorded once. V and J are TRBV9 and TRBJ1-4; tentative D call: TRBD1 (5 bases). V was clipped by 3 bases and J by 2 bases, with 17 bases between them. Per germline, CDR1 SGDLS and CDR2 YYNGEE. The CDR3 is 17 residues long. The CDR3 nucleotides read TGTGCCAGCAGCGCTCAGGGACCACTTGGGACTAATGAAAAACTGTTTTTT. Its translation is CASSAQGPLGTNEKLFF. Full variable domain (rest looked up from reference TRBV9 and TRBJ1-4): DSGVTQTPKHLITATGQRVTLRCSPRSGDLSVYWYQQSLDQGLQFLIQYYNGEERAKGNILERFSAQQFPDLHSELNLSSLELGDSALYFCASSAQGPLGTNEKLFFGSGTQLSVL.

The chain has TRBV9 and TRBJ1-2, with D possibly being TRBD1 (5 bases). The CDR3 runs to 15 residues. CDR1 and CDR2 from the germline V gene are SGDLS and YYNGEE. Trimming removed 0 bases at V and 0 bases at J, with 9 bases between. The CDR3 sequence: CASSVGGNPNYGYTF. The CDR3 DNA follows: TGTGCCAGCAGCGTAGGGGGGAATCCTAACTATGGCTACACCTTC.

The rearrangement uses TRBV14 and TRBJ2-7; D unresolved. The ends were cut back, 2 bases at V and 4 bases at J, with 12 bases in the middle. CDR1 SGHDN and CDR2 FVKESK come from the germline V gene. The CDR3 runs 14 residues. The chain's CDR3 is CASSQTADVYEQYF. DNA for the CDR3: TGTGCCAGCAGCCAAACCGCGGACGTATACGAGCAGTACTTC.

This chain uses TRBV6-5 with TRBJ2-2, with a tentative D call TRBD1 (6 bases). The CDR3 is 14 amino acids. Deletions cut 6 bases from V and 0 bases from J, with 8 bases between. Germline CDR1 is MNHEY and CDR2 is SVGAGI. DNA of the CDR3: TGTGCCAGCAGACAGGGTCCGAACACCGGGGAGCTGTTTTTT. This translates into CASRQGPNTGELFF.

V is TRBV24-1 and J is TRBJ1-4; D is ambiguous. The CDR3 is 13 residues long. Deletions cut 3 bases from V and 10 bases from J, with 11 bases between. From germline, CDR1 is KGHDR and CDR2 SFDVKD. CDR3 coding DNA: TGTGCCACCAGTGATCCTCCGGGTGGAAAACTGTTTTTT. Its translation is CATSDPPGGKLFF.

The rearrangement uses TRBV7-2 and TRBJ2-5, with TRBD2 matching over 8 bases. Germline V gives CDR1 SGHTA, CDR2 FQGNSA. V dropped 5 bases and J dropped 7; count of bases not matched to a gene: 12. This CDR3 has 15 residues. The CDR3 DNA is TGTGCCAGCAGCCCTGCGGCGGGTAGCGGGGCGACCCAGTACTTC. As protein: CASSPAAGSGATQYF.

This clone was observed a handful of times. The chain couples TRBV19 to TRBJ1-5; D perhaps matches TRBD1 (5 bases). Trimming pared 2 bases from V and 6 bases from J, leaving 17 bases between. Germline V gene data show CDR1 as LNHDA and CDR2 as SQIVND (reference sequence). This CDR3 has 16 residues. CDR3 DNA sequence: TGTGCCAGTAGTATAAGCCCAGGGAAGTTCGTTCAGCCCCAGCATTTT. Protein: CASSISPGKFVQPQHF.

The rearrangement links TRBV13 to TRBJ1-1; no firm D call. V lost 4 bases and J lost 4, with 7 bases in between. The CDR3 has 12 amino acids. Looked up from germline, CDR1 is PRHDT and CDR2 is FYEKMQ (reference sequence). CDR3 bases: TGTGCCAGCAGCTCTGTCGGCACTGAAGCTTTCTTT. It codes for CASSSVGTEAFF. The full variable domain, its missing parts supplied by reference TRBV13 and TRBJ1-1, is AAGVIQSPRHLIKEKRETATLKCYPIPRHDTVYWYQQGPGQDPQFLISFYEKMQSDKGSIPDRFSAQQFSDYHSELNMSSLELGDSALYFCASSSVGTEAFFGQGTRLTVV.

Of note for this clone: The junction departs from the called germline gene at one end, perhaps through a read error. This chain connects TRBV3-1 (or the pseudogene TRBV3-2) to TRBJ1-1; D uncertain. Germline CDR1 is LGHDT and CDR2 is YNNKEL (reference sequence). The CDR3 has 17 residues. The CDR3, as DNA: TGTGCCAGCAGCCAAGATTCTGTCCTGGCGTCGAACGCTGAAGCTTTCTTT. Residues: CASSQDSVLASNAEAFF.

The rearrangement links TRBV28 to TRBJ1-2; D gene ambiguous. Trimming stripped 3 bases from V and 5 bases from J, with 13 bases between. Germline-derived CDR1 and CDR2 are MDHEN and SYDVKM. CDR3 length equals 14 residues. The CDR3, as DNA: TGTGCCAGCAGTTTTGGACCGGGGTTTTATGGCTACACCTTC. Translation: CASSFGPGFYGYTF.

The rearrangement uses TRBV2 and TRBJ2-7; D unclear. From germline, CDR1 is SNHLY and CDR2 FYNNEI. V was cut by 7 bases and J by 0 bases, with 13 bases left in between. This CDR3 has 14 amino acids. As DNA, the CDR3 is TGTGCCAGCACCCCGAGATATATCTCCTACGAGCAGTACTTC. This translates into CASTPRYISYEQYF.

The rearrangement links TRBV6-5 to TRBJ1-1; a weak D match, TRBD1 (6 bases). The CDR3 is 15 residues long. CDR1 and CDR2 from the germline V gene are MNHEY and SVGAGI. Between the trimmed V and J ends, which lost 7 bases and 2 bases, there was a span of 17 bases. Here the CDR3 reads CASTSRKQGNTEAFF. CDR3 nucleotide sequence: TGTGCCAGCACCTCCCGAAAACAGGGTAACACTGAAGCTTTCTTT.

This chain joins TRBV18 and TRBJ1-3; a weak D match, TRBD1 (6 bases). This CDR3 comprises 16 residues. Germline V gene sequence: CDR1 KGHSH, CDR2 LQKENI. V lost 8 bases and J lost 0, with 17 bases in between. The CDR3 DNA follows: TGTGCCAGCGGGAACGGGGGCTTTCTCTCTGGAAACACCATATATTTT. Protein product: CASGNGGFLSGNTIYF.

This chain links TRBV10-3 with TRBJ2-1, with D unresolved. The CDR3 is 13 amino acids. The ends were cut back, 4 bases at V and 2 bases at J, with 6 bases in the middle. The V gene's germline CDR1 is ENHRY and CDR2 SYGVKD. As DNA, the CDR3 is TGTGCCATCAGTGGTGGGGCCTACAATGAGCAGTTCTTC. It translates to CAISGGAYNEQFF.